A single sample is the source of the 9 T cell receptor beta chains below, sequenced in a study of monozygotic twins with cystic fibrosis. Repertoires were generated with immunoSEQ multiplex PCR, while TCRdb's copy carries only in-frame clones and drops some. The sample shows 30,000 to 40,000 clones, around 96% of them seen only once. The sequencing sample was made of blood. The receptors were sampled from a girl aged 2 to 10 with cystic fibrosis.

The CDR3 reads CASSQEGVPYNSPLHF. The CDR3 DNA reads TGCGCCAGCAGCCAAGAAGGGGTCCCCTATAATTCACCCCTCCACTTT. The chain carries TRBV4-1 and TRBJ1-6, with D perhaps matching TRBD1 (5 bases). This CDR3 has 16 residues. The V gene lost 0 bases and the J gene lost 2 bases, with 8 bases spanning the gap. The V gene's germline CDR1 is MGHRA and CDR2 YSYEKL.

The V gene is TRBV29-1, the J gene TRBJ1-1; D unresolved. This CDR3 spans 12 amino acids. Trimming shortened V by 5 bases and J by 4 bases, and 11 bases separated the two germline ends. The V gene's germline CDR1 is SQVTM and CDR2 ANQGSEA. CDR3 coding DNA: TGCAGCGTTAAAGGGTTGGCCACTGAAGCTTTCTTT. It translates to CSVKGLATEAFF.

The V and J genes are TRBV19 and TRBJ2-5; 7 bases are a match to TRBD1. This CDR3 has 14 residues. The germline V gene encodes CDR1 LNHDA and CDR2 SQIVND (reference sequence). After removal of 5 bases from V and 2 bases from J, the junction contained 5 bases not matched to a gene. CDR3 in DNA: TGTGCCAGTAGTCTGGGGACAGCTCAAGAGACCCAGTACTTC. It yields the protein CASSLGTAQETQYF.

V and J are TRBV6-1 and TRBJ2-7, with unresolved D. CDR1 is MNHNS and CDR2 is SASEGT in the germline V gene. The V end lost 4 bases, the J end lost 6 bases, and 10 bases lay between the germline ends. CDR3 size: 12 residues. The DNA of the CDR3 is TGTGCCAGCAGTGTCGCCCCGCGCGAGCAGTACTTC. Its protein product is CASSVAPREQYF.

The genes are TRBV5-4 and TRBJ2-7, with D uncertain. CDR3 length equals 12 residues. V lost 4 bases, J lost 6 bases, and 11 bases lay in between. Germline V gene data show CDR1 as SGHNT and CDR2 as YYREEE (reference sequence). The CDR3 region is CASSKELSEQYF. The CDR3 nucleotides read TGTGCCAGCAGCAAAGAACTATCCGAGCAGTACTTC.

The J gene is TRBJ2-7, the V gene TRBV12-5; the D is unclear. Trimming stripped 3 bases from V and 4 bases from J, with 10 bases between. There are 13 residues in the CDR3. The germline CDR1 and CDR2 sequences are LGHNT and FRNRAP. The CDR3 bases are TGTGCTAGTGGTTTATTCGGAATTTACGAGCAGTACTTC. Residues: CASGLFGIYEQYF.

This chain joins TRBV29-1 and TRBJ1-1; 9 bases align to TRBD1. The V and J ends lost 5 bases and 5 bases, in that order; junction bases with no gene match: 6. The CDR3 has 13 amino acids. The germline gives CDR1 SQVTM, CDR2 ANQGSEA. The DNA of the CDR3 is TGCAGCGTTCAGACAGGGGGTCTTACTGAAGCTTTCTTT. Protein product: CSVQTGGLTEAFF. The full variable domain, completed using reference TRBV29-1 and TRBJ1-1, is SAVISQKPSRDICQRGTSLTIQCQVDSQVTMMFWYRQQPGQSLTLIATANQGSEATYESGFVIDKFPISRPNLTFSTLTVSNMSPEDSSIYLCSVQTGGLTEAFFGQGTRLTVV.

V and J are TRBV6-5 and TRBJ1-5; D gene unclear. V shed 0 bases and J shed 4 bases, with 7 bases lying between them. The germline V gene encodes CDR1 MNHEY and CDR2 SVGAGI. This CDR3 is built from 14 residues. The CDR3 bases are TGTGCCAGCAGTTACTCCGGGCTGAATCAGCCCCAGCATTTT. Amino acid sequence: CASSYSGLNQPQHF.

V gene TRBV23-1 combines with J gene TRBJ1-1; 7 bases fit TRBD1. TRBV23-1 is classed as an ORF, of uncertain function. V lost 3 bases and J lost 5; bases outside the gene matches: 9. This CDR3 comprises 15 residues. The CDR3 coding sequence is TGCGCCAGCAGTCACCCGACAGGGAAAGGGACTGAAGCTTTCTTT. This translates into CASSHPTGKGTEAFF.